These 9 T cell receptor beta chains were all obtained from the same sample, sequenced in a study of PD-1 blockade in classical Hodgkin lymphoma. TCRdb's copy holds only in-frame clones and misses some; the assay was immunoSEQ multiplex PCR. The table has tens of thousands of clones, about three quarters seen once; the top ten hold 9.5% to 12%. All trial patients relapsed after autologous stem cell transplantation. The material was peripheral blood mononuclear cells (PBMCs), obtained at baseline. The receptors stem from a human donor with classical Hodgkin lymphoma.

The chain links TRBV10-3 to TRBJ2-7; possible D gene TRBD2, 6 bases. CDR3 size: 15 residues. Between the trimmed V and J ends, which lost 2 bases and 0 bases, there was a span of 11 bases. Germline-derived CDR1 and CDR2 are ENHRY and SYGVKD. The CDR3 DNA reads TGTGCCATCAGTGAGAAAAAGGGACTCTCCTACGAGCAGTACTTC. Its protein is CAISEKKGLSYEQYF.

J is TRBJ2-1 and V is TRBV4-1; possible D gene TRBD2, 5 bases. Looked up from germline, CDR1 is MGHRA and CDR2 is YSYEKL. Trimming stripped 0 bases from V and 0 bases from J, with 12 bases between. The CDR3 runs to 17 residues. The CDR3 region has the DNA TGCGCCAGCAGCCAAGATGGAGCGGAACGCTCCTACAATGAGCAGTTCTTC. It is translated as CASSQDGAERSYNEQFF.

This clone has a count of ten or more. V is TRBV7-3 and J is TRBJ2-1; TRBD2 matches 14 bases. The CDR3 is 15 residues long. The V segment lost 5 bases and the J segment 8 bases; nucleotides outside the gene matches: 5. CDR1 and CDR2 (germline): SGHTA, FQGTGA. The CDR3 DNA sequence: TGTGCCAGCAGCCGACTAGCGGGAGGGGTCGATGAGCAGTTCTTC. Its protein product is CASSRLAGGVDEQFF. Complete variable domain (other parts from reference TRBV7-3 and TRBJ2-1): GAGVSQTPSNKVTEKGKYVELRCDPISGHTALYWYRQSLGQGPEFLIYFQGTGAADDSGLPNDRFFAVRPEGSVSTLKIQRTERGDSAVYLCASSRLAGGVDEQFFGPGTRLTVL.

V gene TRBV7-3 combines with J gene TRBJ1-5, with D possibly being TRBD1 (6 bases). The germline V gene encodes CDR1 SGHTA and CDR2 FQGTGA. Deletions cut 6 bases from V and 5 bases from J, with 17 bases between. The CDR3 length is 15 residues. CDR3: CASSPTGAGDQPQHF. The CDR3 nucleotides read TGTGCCAGCAGTCCTACCGGGGCAGGGGATCAGCCCCAGCATTTT.

This clone was recorded only once. This chain links TRBV19 with TRBJ2-2, with 7 bases that match TRBD1. V lost 4 bases and J lost 2; bases outside the gene matches: 7. CDR1 and CDR2 from the germline V gene are LNHDA and SQIVND (reference sequence). CDR3 length equals 16 residues. The CDR3, as DNA: TGTGCCAGTAGTAGGCCCGGGACAGTAAACACCGGGGAGCTGTTTTTT. It encodes CASSRPGTVNTGELFF.

This clone was counted once. The chain employs TRBV2 and TRBJ1-1; TRBD1 is a possible D gene (6 bases). Trimming took 3 bases from V and 5 from J, leaving 10 bases between them. The CDR3 totals 13 residues. Per germline, CDR1 SNHLY and CDR2 FYNNEI. The CDR3 loop is CASSEIRGTEAFF. The CDR3 DNA sequence: TGTGCCAGCAGTGAGATCAGGGGAACTGAAGCTTTCTTT.

This chain joins TRBV4-1 and TRBJ1-1; possibly TRBD1 for D (6 bases). The CDR3 runs to 17 residues. Germline CDR1 is MGHRA and CDR2 is YSYEKL. V was clipped by 0 bases and J by 3 bases, with 17 bases between them. The CDR3 DNA reads as TGCGCCAGCAGCCAAGATACCGGGGGGCGCAGGGACACTGAAGCTTTCTTT. Protein: CASSQDTGGRRDTEAFF.

The chain combines TRBV29-1 with TRBJ2-1, with 10 bases lining up with TRBD1. V lost 1 base to trimming and J lost 3 bases; unmatched junction nucleotides: 3. CDR3 length: 15 amino acids. CDR1 SQVTM and CDR2 ANQGSEA come from the germline V gene. CDR3 in DNA: TGCAGCGTTGAAGTTGGGACAGGGGACTACAATGAGCAGTTCTTC. The encoded protein is CSVEVGTGDYNEQFF.

The CDR3 coding sequence is TGCAGCGTTGAGGGCAGGATGAACACTGAAGCTTTCTTT. Translated, it gives CSVEGRMNTEAFF. This sequence joins TRBV29-1 and TRBJ1-1, with D hard to call. Trimming took 3 bases from V and 0 from J, leaving 8 bases between them. Germline CDR1 SQVTM, CDR2 ANQGSEA. The CDR3 is made up of 13 amino acids.